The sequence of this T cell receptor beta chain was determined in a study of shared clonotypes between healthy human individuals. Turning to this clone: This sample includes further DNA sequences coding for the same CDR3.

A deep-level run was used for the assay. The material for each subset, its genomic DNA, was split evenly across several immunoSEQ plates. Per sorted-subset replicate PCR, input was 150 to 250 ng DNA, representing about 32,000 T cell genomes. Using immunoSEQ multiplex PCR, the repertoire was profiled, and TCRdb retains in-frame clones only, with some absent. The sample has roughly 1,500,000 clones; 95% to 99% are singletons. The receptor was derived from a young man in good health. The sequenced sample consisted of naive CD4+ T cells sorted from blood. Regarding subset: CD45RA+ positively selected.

CDR3 DNA: TGCGCCAGCAGCTTGTCAGTTAGCACAGATACGCAGTATTTT. The encoded protein is CASSLSVSTDTQYF. The chain recombines TRBV5-1 with TRBJ2-3; D ambiguous. CDR1 and CDR2 (germline): SGHRS, YFSETQ. Trimming pared 1 base from V and 0 bases from J, leaving 6 bases between. CDR3 length: 14 residues.